The rows below give T cell receptor beta chains drawn from one sample of a study of CD8+ T cells in alopecia areata. Method: immunoSEQ multiplex PCR; TCRdb's copy keeps in-frame clones and lacks some. The repertoire has some 150,000 clones, roughly 61% of them found once; the top ten carry 6.4%. This sample comprised CD4+ T cells sorted from blood, obtained at week 0. The receptors stem from a human donor with alopecia areata. CDR3s include the opening cysteine and the closing phenylalanine or tryptophan. A D gene is named only where the DNA matches it firmly. Clone size is not always given. Where it is, it says once, few, many or a class for expanded clones.

- | - | TRBJ1-1 | TRBV5-1 | CASSLAGGNTEAFF | TGCGCCAGCAGCTTGGCCGGAGGGAACACTGAAGCTTTCTTT
- | - | TRBJ2-5 | TRBV5-6 | CASTLGWEETQYF | TGTGCCAGCACCCTTGGGTGGGAAGAGACCCAGTACTTC
TRBD1 | - | TRBJ2-7 | TRBV5-1 | CASSSQPDRGSEQYF | TGCGCCAGCAGCTCCCAACCAGACAGGGGTAGCGAGCAGTACTTC
TRBD2 | once | TRBJ2-5 | TRBV30 | CAWRTAGVETQYF | TGTGCCTGGAGGACGGCGGGGGTGGAGACCCAGTACTTC
- | - | TRBJ2-7 | TRBV29-1 | CSVEDQEGTEQYF | TGCAGCGTTGAAGATCAGGAAGGGACCGAGCAGTACTTC
- | - | TRBJ1-5 | TRBV7-9 | CASSLVGGQPQHF | TGTGCCAGCAGCTTAGTAGGTGGACAGCCCCAGCATTTT
- | - | TRBJ2-5 | TRBV29-1 | CSAGHGETQYF | TGCAGCGCGGGACATGGGGAGACCCAGTACTTC
TRBD1 | - | TRBJ1-5 | TRBV29-1 | CSVSGGSNQPQHF | TGCAGCGTTTCAGGGGGTAGCAATCAGCCCCAGCATTTT
TRBD2 | few | TRBJ2-1 | TRBV19 | CASSGRTSGGFYNEQFF | TGTGCCAGTAGTGGGAGGACTAGCGGGGGCTTCTACAATGAGCAGTTCTTC
- | - | TRBJ2-3 | TRBV29-1 | CSVKGVADTQYF | TGCAGCGTCAAGGGAGTTGCAGATACGCAGTATTTT